Listed below are T cell receptor beta chains from one sample, sequenced in a study of cytomegalovirus exposure and HLA in healthy donors. TCRdb's table, derived via immunoSEQ multiplex PCR, lists solely in-frame clones and lacks some. Here the sample spans 150,000 to 200,000 clones, 85% being singletons. The sequenced sample was PBMCs. The receptors originated from a boy aged 2 to 10 in good health and CMV-seronegative. CDR3s include the opening cysteine and the closing phenylalanine or tryptophan. Each record gives: V gene, J gene, clone size, D gene, CDR3 protein, CDR3 DNA. D genes are given only for firm matches. Clone size is given for some rows only: seen once, a few or many times, or a class if the clone is expanded.

TRBV2	TRBJ2-7	.	TRBD1	CASRPRTGSYEQYF	TGTGCCAGCAGACCCCGGACAGGGAGTTACGAGCAGTACTTC
TRBV28	TRBJ2-1	.	TRBD2	CASSSGWASGINEQFF	TGTGCCAGCAGTTCGGGCTGGGCTAGCGGAATAAATGAGCAGTTCTTC
TRBV28	TRBJ2-1	.	.	CASSFRVGGQLEQFF	TGTGCCAGCAGTTTTAGAGTGGGCGGGCAGCTCGAGCAGTTCTTC
TRBV25-1	TRBJ1-1	.	.	CASSEWGQNTEAFF	TGTGCCAGCAGTGAATGGGGACAGAACACTGAAGCTTTCTTT
TRBV27	TRBJ2-7	few	TRBD2	CASSIPTSGRVPYSYEQYF	TGTGCCAGCAGTATACCGACTAGCGGGAGGGTCCCCTACTCCTACGAGCAGTACTTC
TRBV6-1	TRBJ2-7	.	.	CASSEWVVRAYEQYF	TGTGCCAGCAGTGAATGGGTTGTCCGGGCCTACGAGCAGTACTTC
TRBV9	TRBJ2-3	.	TRBD2	CASSVGNSGYTDTQYF	TGTGCCAGCAGCGTAGGCAATAGCGGGTACACAGATACGCAGTATTTT
TRBV27	TRBJ2-3	.	.	CASSRRADTQYF	TGTGCCAGCAGTCGCAGGGCAGATACGCAGTATTTT
TRBV7-3	TRBJ2-1	.	TRBD1	CASTPGGLSYNEQFF	TGTGCCAGCACCCCAGGGGGCCTTTCCTACAATGAGCAGTTCTTC
TRBV5-6	TRBJ2-1	.	TRBD1	CASSPAGTGANEQFF	TGTGCCAGCAGCCCGGCCGGGACAGGGGCCAATGAGCAGTTCTTC
TRBV6-1	TRBJ2-3	.	.	CASSELSGTDTQYF	TGTGCCAGCAGTGAATTGTCTGGCACAGATACGCAGTATTTT
TRBV21-1	TRBJ1-4	.	.	CASSMTGDEKLFF	TGTGCCAGCAGCATGACAGGGGATGAAAAACTGTTTTTT
TRBV2	TRBJ2-2	.	TRBD2	CASRSAGLNTGELFF	TGTGCCAGCAGAAGTGCGGGACTAAACACCGGGGAGCTGTTTTTT
TRBV5-1	TRBJ2-7	.	TRBD2	CASSLQPAGGVYEQYF	TGCGCCAGCAGCCTCCAACCAGCGGGAGGGGTCTACGAGCAGTACTTC
TRBV19	TRBJ1-2	once	TRBD1	CASSPGTGEVANYGYTF	TGTGCCAGTAGTCCGGGGACAGGGGAAGTCGCTAACTATGGCTACACCTTC
TRBV7-9	TRBJ2-7	once	TRBD1	CASSFTAGTGASEQYF	TGTGCCAGCAGCTTCACGGCCGGGACAGGGGCGTCCGAGCAGTACTTC
TRBV4-2	TRBJ2-2	.	.	CASSQDREAELFF	TGTGCCAGCAGCCAAGATCGGGAAGCGGAGCTGTTTTTT
TRBV7-9	TRBJ1-4	.	.	CSSSLVGGTNEKLFF	TGTTCCAGCAGCTTAGTAGGGGGAACTAATGAAAAACTGTTTTTT
TRBV4-2	TRBJ1-6	few	.	CASSQEGGTLSPLHF	TGTGCCAGCAGCCAAGAGGGGGGGACCCTATCACCCCTCCACTTT
TRBV28	TRBJ1-2	once	.	CASSRRQTYGYTF	TGTGCCAGCAGTCGCCGACAGACCTATGGCTACACCTTC
TRBV11-3	TRBJ2-1	.	TRBD1	CASSSGQSSYNEQFF	TGTGCCAGCAGCTCGGGACAGAGCTCCTACAATGAGCAGTTCTTC
TRBV29-1	TRBJ2-5	.	.	CSVFWHETQYF	TGCAGCGTGTTTTGGCACGAGACCCAGTACTTC
TRBV10-2	TRBJ1-5	once	.	CASSEIGSKQPQHF	TGCGCCAGCAGTGAGATCGGGTCAAAGCAGCCCCAGCATTTT
TRBV7-9	TRBJ1-2	.	.	CASSLEVPGTF	TGTGCCAGCAGCTTAGAGGTCCCGGGCACCTTC
TRBV2	TRBJ2-7	.	.	CASGTDGVLEQYF	TGTGCCAGCGGCACAGACGGGGTACTCGAGCAGTACTTC
TRBV11-2	TRBJ1-2	.	.	CASSHTGSGYTF	TGTGCCAGCAGCCACACAGGGAGTGGCTACACCTTC
TRBV5-1	TRBJ2-1	.	TRBD2	CASSVSLAGQGEQFF	TGCGCCAGCAGCGTCTCCCTAGCGGGTCAGGGAGAGCAGTTCTTC
TRBV11-2	TRBJ1-3	.	.	CASSLDREGLGNTIYF	TGTGCCAGCAGCTTAGATCGGGAGGGGCTCGGAAACACCATATATTTT
TRBV27	TRBJ1-2	.	.	CASSFGGAGYDGGYTF	TGTGCCAGCAGTTTCGGAGGGGCAGGGTATGATGGTGGCTACACCTTC
TRBV19	TRBJ2-2	.	TRBD2	CASSMVGTSGNGELFF	TGTGCCAGTAGTATGGTAGGGACTAGCGGGAACGGGGAGCTGTTTTTT
TRBV6-8	TRBJ1-4	.	.	CASRRREGSTNEKLFF	TGTGCCAGCAGGCGTCGAGAGGGTTCAACTAATGAAAAACTGTTTTTT
TRBV20-1	TRBJ2-7	.	.	CSAREAYEQYF	TGCAGTGCTAGAGAAGCCTACGAGCAGTACTTC
TRBV21-1	TRBJ1-2	.	.	CAGKDGGLPLYGYTF	TGTGCCGGAAAGGATGGGGGCTTACCCTTATATGGCTACACCTTC
TRBV10-3	TRBJ2-1	.	TRBD2	CAISESTERGHNEQFF	TGTGCCATCAGTGAGTCGACCGAGCGGGGACACAATGAGCAGTTCTTC
TRBV19	TRBJ1-1	.	TRBD1	CASSIPDRGNTEAFF	TGTGCCAGTAGTATCCCCGACAGGGGGAACACTGAAGCTTTCTTT
TRBV6-1	TRBJ2-2	.	.	CASSERENTGELFF	TGTGCCAGCAGTGAACGGGAGAACACCGGGGAGCTGTTTTTT
TRBV4-2	TRBJ2-1	.	TRBD2	CASSQEWGLAGPRTPYNEQFF	TGTGCCAGCAGCCAAGAGTGGGGACTAGCGGGACCTAGGACACCCTACAATGAGCAGTTCTTC
TRBV5-1	TRBJ1-4	.	TRBD1	CASSPNGGTGHEKLFF	TGCGCCAGCAGCCCTAACGGGGGGACAGGGCACGAAAAACTGTTTTTT
TRBV19	TRBJ1-5	.	TRBD1	CASSRDRSNNQPQHF	TGTGCCAGTAGTAGGGACAGGTCTAACAATCAGCCCCAGCATTTT
TRBV10-3	TRBJ2-6	.	.	CATRSGGANVLTF	TGTGCCACGCGGAGTGGCGGGGCCAACGTCCTGACTTTC
TRBV7-9	TRBJ1-1	few	TRBD1	CASSPRDRVVTEAFF	TGTGCCAGCAGCCCCCGGGACAGGGTCGTGACTGAAGCTTTCTTT
TRBV14	TRBJ2-5	.	TRBD2	CASSLPAGGRETQYF	TGTGCCAGCAGTCTCCCGGCGGGGGGGAGAGAGACCCAGTACTTC
TRBV6-5	TRBJ2-5	.	.	CASALGGLQETQYF	TGTGCCAGCGCTCTCGGGGGGCTCCAAGAGACCCAGTACTTC
TRBV5-1	TRBJ1-3	.	TRBD1	CASTFSGTGGKGNTIYF	TGCGCCAGTACATTCAGCGGGACAGGGGGCAAAGGAAACACCATATATTTT
TRBV7-6	TRBJ2-1	.	TRBD1	CASSTGTGGRSEQFF	TGTGCCAGCAGCACCGGGACAGGGGGCCGGAGTGAGCAGTTCTTC
TRBV28	TRBJ2-7	.	TRBD2	CASSFGGLAGDREQYF	TGTGCCAGCAGTTTCGGGGGACTAGCGGGAGATCGCGAGCAGTACTTC
TRBV4-1	TRBJ1-1	.	.	CASSRGEGMNTEAFF	TGCGCCAGTTCTAGGGGGGAGGGTATGAACACTGAAGCTTTCTTT
TRBV5-1	TRBJ2-3	.	TRBD1	CASSLTGGLTDTQYF	TGCGCCAGCAGCTTGACAGGGGGGCTCACAGATACGCAGTATTTT
TRBV7-9	TRBJ2-5	.	TRBD2	CASSFGTSWETQYF	TGTGCCAGCAGCTTCGGGACTAGTTGGGAGACCCAGTACTTC
TRBV6-1	TRBJ2-3	.	TRBD2	CASTLGTTSTDTQYF	TGTGCCAGCACCCTCGGGACTACAAGCACAGATACGCAGTATTTT
TRBV5-4	TRBJ1-1	.	.	CASSQWGTGTQNTEAFF	TGTGCCAGCAGCCAATGGGGGACCGGGACACAGAACACTGAAGCTTTCTTT
TRBV27	TRBJ2-3	.	TRBD2	CASKAGGGYTDTQYF	TGTGCCAGCAAGGCGGGGGGGGGCTACACAGATACGCAGTATTTT
TRBV15	TRBJ1-6	.	.	CATSRDPSYSPLHF	TGTGCCACCAGCAGAGATCCCTCCTATTCACCCCTCCACTTT
TRBV2	TRBJ1-6	once	.	CASSELGRVDNSPLHF	TGTGCCAGCAGTGAACTGGGCAGGGTCGATAATTCACCCCTCCACTTT